This T cell receptor (beta chain) was profiled in a study of shared clonotypes between healthy human individuals. CDR1 SQVTM and CDR2 ANQGSEA come from the germline V gene. With 4 bases clipped from V and 1 base from J, the junction kept 7 bases outside the gene matches. The CDR3 covers 17 residues. Authors' data handling: ImmunoSEQ only sent back junction sequences with no quality scores, so filtering was done differently. Clones were sequenced by immunoSEQ multiplex PCR, and TCRdb holds only the in-frame ones, with some missing. The D gene and trimming were derived from the DNA, and the V and J assignments and clone size from that table. The sample consists of 450,000 to 500,000 clones, 78% of them appearing once.

Sequencing input: PBMCs. The J gene is TRBJ2-3, the V gene TRBV29-1; 14 positions agree with TRBD2. The receptor comes from a middle-aged woman in good health. Some clones in this sample may be carry-over from other donors' samples. The CDR3 coding sequence is TGCAGCGTTGTCGGGACTAGCGGGAGAGGCGGCACAGATACGCAGTATTTT. Its translation is CSVVGTSGRGGTDTQYF.